Listed here is a single T cell receptor (beta chain). Its target is unknown. From the 5' RACE reads, TCRdb called clonotypes with MiXCR, one entry per CDR3 protein. This sample carries hundreds of thousands of distinct CDR3 sequences, 16% of them seen once, and the ten largest clones take around 23%. This sample is drawn from a study of T-cell memory formation after mild COVID-19. Study-level points and caveats: The second-wave clones peaking on day 37 were not confirmed as SARS-CoV-2-specific. Chiefly within CM and EM were the contracting CD4+ clones; CD8+ ones were within EMRA. Detection of some responders pre-infection suggested pre-existing cross-reactive memory T cells participated.

The sequence derives from a man aged 18 to 35 who had mild COVID-19 (a few samples of this study predate the infection). Cell type and time point are not known. Sample: PBMCs or a T cell subset sorted from them (not recorded which).

The CDR3 DNA is TGTGCCAGCAGCCAAGCGCTTAGCGGGGGGGCGTACGAGCAGTACTTC. Translation gives CASSQALSGGAYEQYF. This chain joins TRBV4-2 and TRBJ2-7; 11 positions agree with TRBD2. Germline trimming cut 1 base from V and 4 bases from J; bases unmatched to any gene: 6. Germline CDR1 and CDR2: LGHNA and YNFKEQ. There are 16 residues in the CDR3.